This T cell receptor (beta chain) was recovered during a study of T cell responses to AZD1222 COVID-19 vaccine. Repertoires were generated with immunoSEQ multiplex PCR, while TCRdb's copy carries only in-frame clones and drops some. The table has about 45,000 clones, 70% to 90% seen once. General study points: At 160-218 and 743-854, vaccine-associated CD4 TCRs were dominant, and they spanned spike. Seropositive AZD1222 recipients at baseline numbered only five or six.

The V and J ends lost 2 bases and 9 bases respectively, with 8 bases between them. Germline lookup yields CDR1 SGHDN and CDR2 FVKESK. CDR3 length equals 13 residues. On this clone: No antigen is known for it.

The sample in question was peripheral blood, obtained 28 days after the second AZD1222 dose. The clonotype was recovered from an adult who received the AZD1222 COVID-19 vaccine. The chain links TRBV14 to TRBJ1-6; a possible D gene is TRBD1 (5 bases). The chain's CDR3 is CASSQQGFSPLHF. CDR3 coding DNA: TGTGCCAGCAGCCAACAGGGATTTTCACCCCTCCACTTT.